The 31 T cell receptor beta chains below were found in one sample sequenced in a study. One entry per CDR3 protein, called by TCRdb with MiXCR from the 5' RACE reads. This table has 20,000 to 25,000 distinct CDR3 sequences, more than 30% appearing once. The sample taken for sequencing was tumor-infiltrating naive CD4+ T cells sorted from the breast tumor. The subset: naive CD4+ T cells, CD4+CD45RA+CD25-. These receptors originate from a female donor with breast cancer.

This clonotype was found many times. The gene calls are TRBV5-5 and TRBJ2-1; D gene uncertain. V lost 4 bases, J lost 2 bases, and 13 bases lay in between. CDR1 SGHKS and CDR2 YYEKEE come from the germline V gene (reference sequence). This CDR3 has 15 amino acids. CDR3 DNA: TGTGCCAGCAGCCTTGGCCTCGTCCCCTACAATGAGCAGTTCTTC. Encoded protein: CASSLGLVPYNEQFF.

This clonotype is classed as medium-sized. The CDR3 nucleotides are TGTGCCATCGGGGCCAGCTCCTACAATGAGCAGTTCTTC. Translated: CAIGASSYNEQFF. The chain employs TRBV10-3 and TRBJ2-1; D might be TRBD1 (5 bases). The CDR3 loop spans 13 amino acids. The germline V and J ends were trimmed by 8 bases and 0 bases, with 8 bases remaining between them. Germline loops: CDR1 ENHRY, CDR2 SYGVKD.

This clonotype was detected only a few times. This chain links TRBV5-1 with TRBJ1-1; 10 bases are a match to TRBD1. Germline CDR1 reads SGHRS; CDR2 reads YFSETQ. This CDR3 has 16 residues. V shed 4 bases and J 4 bases; nucleotides not matched to a gene: 10. The CDR3 loop reads CASSLETGGSSTEAFF. The CDR3 DNA is TGCGCCAGCAGCCTAGAGACAGGGGGCTCTAGCACTGAAGCTTTCTTT.

This clonotype was observed a handful of times. This chain joins TRBV24-1 and TRBJ2-5; D is possibly TRBD1 (6 bases). Germline V gene data show CDR1 as KGHDR and CDR2 as SFDVKD. The V end lost 7 bases, the J end lost 3 bases, and 14 bases lay between the germline ends. The CDR3 covers 14 residues. CDR3 in DNA: TGTGCCACCAGCCCGCGACAGGTTAAAGAGACCCAGTACTTC. Translation gives CATSPRQVKETQYF.

Sample share makes this clonotype medium-sized. The V and J genes are TRBV15 and TRBJ2-1; TRBD2 aligns across 7 bases. The CDR3 length is 16 residues. The germline gives CDR1 LNHNV, CDR2 YYDKDF (reference sequence). Trimming at V came to 2 bases and at J to 0 bases, leaving 4 bases not matched to a gene. The CDR3, as DNA: TGTGCCACCAGCAGACTGCGCGGGAGCTCCTACAATGAGCAGTTCTTC. The encoded protein is CATSRLRGSSYNEQFF.

This sequence joins TRBV10-2 and TRBJ2-7; possible D gene TRBD1, 5 bases. The CDR3 runs to 14 residues. V lost 3 bases and J lost 0, with 9 bases in between. Germline V gives CDR1 WSHSY, CDR2 SAAADI. DNA of the CDR3: TGCGCCAGCAGTGACAGGGCCCGCTCCTACGAGCAGTACTTC. Protein product: CASSDRARSYEQYF.

The V call is TRBV20-1, the J call TRBJ2-1; a possible D gene is TRBD1 (6 bases). Germline V lookup: CDR1 DFQATT, CDR2 SNEGSKA (reference sequence). Trimming took off 3 bases at V and 3 bases at J, with 9 bases between the two ends. The CDR3 runs to 13 residues. DNA for the CDR3: TGCAGTGCTAGGACCAGGGGCTACAATGAGCAGTTCTTC. Its protein is CSARTRGYNEQFF.

This clonotype showed up many times. The CDR3 nucleotides are TGCAGTGCTAGAGTCAGCGTGGGCTCAGATACGCAGTATTTT. Its protein product is CSARVSVGSDTQYF. The chain couples TRBV20-1 to TRBJ2-3; no clear D gene. CDR3 length equals 14 residues. Trimming cost V 1 base and J 4 bases, with 12 bases left between them. Germline loops: CDR1 DFQATT, CDR2 SNEGSKA (reference sequence).

V usage is TRBV6-5 and J usage is TRBJ2-3, with TRBD2 as a possible D gene (5 bases). The germline gives CDR1 MNHEY, CDR2 SVGAGI. Trimming removed 7 bases at V and 6 bases at J, with 11 bases between. The CDR3 spans 12 residues. CDR3 sequence (DNA): TGTGCCAGCACCGACGGCGGGGATACGCAGTATTTT. Protein sequence: CASTDGGDTQYF.

Comment on this clonotype: A clone one base away is much larger, so this may be a read error. The chain couples TRBV6-5 to TRBJ1-6; 9 nucleotides align to TRBD1. CDR3 length: 17 amino acids. V dropped 4 bases and J dropped 11; count of bases not matched to a gene: 15. The germline CDR1 and CDR2 sequences are MNHEY and SVGAGI. The CDR3, as DNA: TGTGCCAGCAGTTTTGAAAGACCGGGACAGGGCAATCCACCCCTCCACTTT. It encodes CASSFERPGQGNPPLHF.

In its sample, this clonotype ranks as medium-sized. This sequence joins TRBV19 and TRBJ1-1, with no clear D. V was clipped by 4 bases and J by 3 bases, with 15 bases between them. Germline values: CDR1 LNHDA, CDR2 SQIVND (reference sequence). CDR3 length: 15 residues. The CDR3 DNA reads as TGTGCCAGTAGTAGTACCCGTGAGGGCTACACTGAAGCTTTCTTT. It codes for CASSSTREGYTEAFF. Full variable domain (rest looked up from reference TRBV19 and TRBJ1-1): DGGITQSPKYLFRKEGQNVTLSCEQNLNHDAMYWYRQDPGQGLRLIYYSQIVNDFQKGDIAEGYSVSREKKESFPLTVTSAQKNPTAFYLCASSSTREGYTEAFFGQGTRLTVV.

With respect to this clonotype: The conserved phenylalanine or tryptophan is not found at the CDR3 terminus, so this likely reflects a read error. The chain links TRBV6-5 to TRBJ2-7; 11 bases map to TRBD2. The CDR3 has 15 amino acids. CDR1 is MNHEY, CDR2 SVGAGI, per germline. Germline trimming cut 8 bases from V and 2 bases from J; bases unmatched to any gene: 8. The CDR3 DNA sequence: TGTGCCAGCGGTTCCATACTAGCGGGAGCCTACGAGCAGTACCTC. Translated, it gives CASGSILAGAYEQYL.

J is TRBJ1-1 and V is TRBV5-1; 7 bases match TRBD1. The CDR3 spans 12 residues. V gave up 7 bases and J gave up 1 base; unmatched junction bases: 1. From germline, CDR1 is SGHRS and CDR2 YFSETQ. CDR3 nucleotide sequence: TGCGCCAGCGGGACAGCGAACACTGAAGCTTTCTTT. Its translation is CASGTANTEAFF.

This chain uses TRBV15 with TRBJ1-4; unclear D gene. V was pared by 0 bases and J by 16 bases, with 9 bases between. CDR1 is LNHNV, CDR2 YYDKDF, per germline (reference sequence). The CDR3 is 11 amino acids. The CDR3 bases are TGTGCCACCAGCAGAGAGGGTGAAAAGTTTTTT. Translating it yields CATSREGEKFF.

This clonotype appeared a few times. The chain employs TRBV29-1 and TRBJ2-3; 12 bases line up with TRBD1. This CDR3 has 15 residues. Trimming removed 7 bases from V and 5 bases from J; junction bases left unmatched: 10. CDR1 is SQVTM, CDR2 ANQGSEA, per germline. The CDR3 nucleotides read TGCAGCGCCGGGGGACAGGGGGCGGAACAAGATACGCAGTATTTT. Protein product: CSAGGQGAEQDTQYF.

This clonotype was picked up many times. This rearrangement joins TRBV25-1 to TRBJ1-1; D remains unclear. V lost 1 base to trimming and J lost 1 base, with 10 bases between them. There are 15 residues in the CDR3. Looked up from germline, CDR1 is MGHDK and CDR2 is SYGVNS. The CDR3 DNA follows: TGTGCCAGCAGTGAATTGGGCAACACGAACACTGAAGCTTTCTTT. Translation gives CASSELGNTNTEAFF. The full variable domain, rest sourced from reference TRBV25-1 and TRBJ1-1, is EADIYQTPRYLVIGTGKKITLECSQTMGHDKMYWYQQDPGMELHLIHYSYGVNSTEKGDLSSESTVSRIRTEHFPLTLESARPSHTSQYLCASSELGNTNTEAFFGQGTRLTVV.

The chain links TRBV6-1 to TRBJ1-4, with 8 bases matching TRBD1. The length of the CDR3 is 16 residues. V gave up 8 bases and J gave up 7 bases; unmatched junction bases: 15. CDR1 MNHNS and CDR2 SASEGT come from the germline V gene. Here the CDR3 reads CASARDRPKRGEKLFF. CDR3 bases: TGTGCCAGCGCGAGGGACAGGCCAAAAAGAGGTGAAAAACTGTTTTTT.

This clonotype turned up a few times. J is TRBJ1-2 and V is TRBV15; maybe TRBD1 (6 bases). The germline gives CDR1 LNHNV, CDR2 YYDKDF (reference sequence). The CDR3 runs 12 residues. V was cut by 3 bases and J by 4 bases, with 6 bases left in between. The CDR3 DNA reads as TGTGCCACCAGCAGGGACAGCTATGGCTACACCTTC. It encodes CATSRDSYGYTF.

On this clonotype: No conserved phenylalanine or tryptophan ends this CDR3, so it is likely a read error. The genes are TRBV20-1 and TRBJ2-7; 9 bases fit TRBD2. From germline, CDR1 is DFQATT and CDR2 SNEGSKA (reference sequence). Germline trimming cut 1 base from V and 0 bases from J; bases unmatched to any gene: 4. CDR3 length: 15 residues. CDR3 amino acids: CSARVFSGSSYEQYC. In DNA, the CDR3 is TGCAGTGCTAGAGTGTTTAGCGGGAGCTCCTACGAGCAGTACTGC.

This clonotype was seen a handful of times. The chain employs TRBV6-5 and TRBJ1-1; 10 bases map to TRBD1. The CDR3 length is 17 residues. Trimming cost V 4 bases and J 3 bases; bases outside gene matches: 11. CDR1 and CDR2 (germline): MNHEY, SVGAGI. The CDR3: CASSSSRDRGGYTEAFF. CDR3 in DNA: TGTGCCAGCAGTTCGTCCCGGGACAGGGGAGGGTACACTGAAGCTTTCTTT.

This clonotype counts as medium-sized. CDR3 in DNA: TGTGCCAGCAGCGCCCCCCCCTCTCGGGAGCAGTACTTC. It yields the protein CASSAPPSREQYF. V and J are TRBV9 and TRBJ2-7; D gene uncertain. The germline V and J ends were trimmed by 3 bases and 7 bases, with 14 bases remaining between them. There are 13 residues in the CDR3. Per germline, CDR1 SGDLS and CDR2 YYNGEE.

V gene TRBV4-1 combines with J gene TRBJ2-1; tentatively, D is TRBD2 (5 bases). Trimming cost V 4 bases and J 7 bases, with 20 bases left between them. CDR1 MGHRA and CDR2 YSYEKL come from the germline V gene. This CDR3 comprises 16 residues. The CDR3 spells CASSRAGIGSKNEQFF. CDR3 DNA sequence: TGCGCCAGCAGCCGAGCCGGGATAGGGTCGAAGAATGAGCAGTTCTTC.

In its sample, this clonotype is medium-sized. The chain carries TRBV5-1 and TRBJ1-2, with D perhaps matching TRBD1 (5 bases). The germline V gene has CDR1 SGHRS and CDR2 YFSETQ. Trimming took off 0 bases at V and 2 bases at J, with 5 bases between the two ends. This CDR3 spans 13 amino acids. The CDR3 sequence is CASSLGDNYGYTF. CDR3 coding DNA: TGCGCCAGCAGCTTGGGGGACAACTATGGCTACACCTTC.

This clonotype was detected once. This may be a read error, as it is one base from a much larger clone. This chain joins TRBV6-5 and TRBJ1-2, with unresolved D. This CDR3 is built from 14 residues. Germline V CDR1 and CDR2: MNHEY, SVGAGI. Trimming removed 2 bases from V and 4 bases from J, with 11 bases in between. The CDR3 is CASSYGPNLYGYTF. The CDR3 DNA is TGTGCCAGCAGTTACGGACCTAACCTCTATGGCTACACCTTC.

The chain uses TRBV10-3 and TRBJ2-1; 16 positions match TRBD2. This CDR3 spans 17 amino acids. V shed 0 bases, J shed 4 bases, and the junction held 0 bases outside the gene matches. The germline V gene has CDR1 ENHRY and CDR2 SYGVKD. This CDR3 reads CAISESGLAGGYNEQFF. The CDR3 region has the DNA TGTGCCATCAGTGAGTCGGGACTAGCGGGAGGGTACAATGAGCAGTTCTTC.

This clonotype showed up just a few times. A much larger clone lies a single base off, so this may be a read error. The rearrangement uses TRBV5-1 and TRBJ2-3; 8 bases fit TRBD1. Germline V gene sequence: CDR1 SGHRS, CDR2 YFSETQ. This CDR3 spans 16 amino acids. V lost 4 bases and J lost 3; bases outside the gene matches: 10. The CDR3 is CASSAVTGVLTDTQYF. DNA for the CDR3: TGCGCCAGCAGCGCCGTGACAGGGGTTCTTACAGATACGCAGTATTTT.

This clonotype was seen just once. A much larger clone lies a single base off, so this may be a read error. The chain is built from TRBV6-6 and TRBJ2-5, with D uncertain. The CDR3 covers 13 residues. The V gene's germline CDR1 is MNHNY and CDR2 SVGAGI (reference sequence). CDR3 sequence reads: CACSRTAGETQYF. DNA for the CDR3: TGTGCCTGCAGTCGTACAGCCGGGGAGACCCAGTACTTC.

This clonotype was seen a few times. V and J are TRBV12-3 or TRBV12-4 and TRBJ2-7; TRBD2 might be the D (5 bases). This CDR3 contains 15 residues. The V and J ends lost 3 bases and 1 base respectively, with 13 bases between them. The CDR3 reads CASSFGRRGSYEQYF. The CDR3 DNA follows: TGTGCCAGCAGTTTTGGGCGACGGGGATCCTACGAGCAGTACTTC.

V usage is TRBV9 and J usage is TRBJ2-1; D unresolved. V lost 5 bases to trimming and J lost 4 bases, with 13 bases between them. CDR3 length: 14 amino acids. Germline V lookup: CDR1 SGDLS, CDR2 YYNGEE. This CDR3 is CASSPSRAYNEQFF. The CDR3 DNA is TGTGCCAGCAGTCCCAGCCGGGCTTACAATGAGCAGTTCTTC.

By frequency in the sample, this clonotype is medium-sized. This chain uses TRBV6-5 with TRBJ2-2, with 9 bases identical to TRBD1. Germline assignment: CDR1 MNHEY and CDR2 SVGAGI. The CDR3 runs 17 residues. V shed 1 base, J shed 4 bases, and the junction held 7 bases outside the gene matches. The DNA for the CDR3 is TGTGCCAGCAGTTACTACTCAAGGACAGGGGTCACCGGGGAGCTGTTTTTT. Its translation is CASSYYSRTGVTGELFF.

This clonotype turned up a few times. The gene calls are TRBV4-2 and TRBJ2-3, with 10 bases that match TRBD2. This CDR3 is 15 amino acids long. The trim removed 5 bases at V and 3 bases at J, leaving 5 bases unmatched. The germline gives CDR1 LGHNA, CDR2 YNFKEQ. This CDR3 is CASSKAGGITDTQYF. The CDR3 region has the DNA TGTGCCAGCAGCAAAGCGGGAGGGATTACAGATACGCAGTATTTT.